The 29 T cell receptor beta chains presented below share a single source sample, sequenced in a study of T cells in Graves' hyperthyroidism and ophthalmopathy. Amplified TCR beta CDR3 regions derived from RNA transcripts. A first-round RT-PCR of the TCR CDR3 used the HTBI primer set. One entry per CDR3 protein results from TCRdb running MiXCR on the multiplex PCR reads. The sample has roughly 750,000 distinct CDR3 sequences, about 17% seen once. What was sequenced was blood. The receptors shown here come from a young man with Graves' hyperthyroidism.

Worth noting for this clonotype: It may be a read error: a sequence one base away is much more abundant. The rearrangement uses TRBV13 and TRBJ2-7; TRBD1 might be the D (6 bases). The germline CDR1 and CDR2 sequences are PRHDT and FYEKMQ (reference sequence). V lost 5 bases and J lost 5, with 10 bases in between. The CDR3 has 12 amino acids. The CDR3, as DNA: TGTGCCAGCAGCCACTACAGGGACGAGCAGTACTTC. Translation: CASSHYRDEQYF.

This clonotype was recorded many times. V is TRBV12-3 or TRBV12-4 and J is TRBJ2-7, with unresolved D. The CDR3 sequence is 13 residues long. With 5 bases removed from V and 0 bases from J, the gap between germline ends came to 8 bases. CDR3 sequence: CASSLKVSYEQYF. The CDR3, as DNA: TGTGCCAGCAGTCTTAAAGTCTCCTACGAGCAGTACTTC.

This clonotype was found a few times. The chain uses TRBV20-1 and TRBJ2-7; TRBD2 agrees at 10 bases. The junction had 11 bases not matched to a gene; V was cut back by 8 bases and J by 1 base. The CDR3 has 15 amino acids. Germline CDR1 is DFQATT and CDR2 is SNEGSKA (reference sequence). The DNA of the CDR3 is TGCAGTCCCGAGCCTCGGACTAGCGGTTCCTACGAGCAGTACTTC. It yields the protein CSPEPRTSGSYEQYF.

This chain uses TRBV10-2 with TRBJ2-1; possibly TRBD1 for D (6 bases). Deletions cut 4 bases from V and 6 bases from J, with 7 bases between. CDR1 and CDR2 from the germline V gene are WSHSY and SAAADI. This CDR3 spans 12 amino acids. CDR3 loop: CASSAQGNEQFF. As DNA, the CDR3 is TGCGCCAGCAGTGCACAGGGCAATGAGCAGTTCTTC.

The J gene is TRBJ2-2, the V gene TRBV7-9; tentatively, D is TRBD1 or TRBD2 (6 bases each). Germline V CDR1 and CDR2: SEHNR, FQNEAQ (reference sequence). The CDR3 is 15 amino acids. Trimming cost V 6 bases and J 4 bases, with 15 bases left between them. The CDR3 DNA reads TGTGCCAGCAGTTCCCTCCGGGGGCGCACCGGGGAGCTGTTTTTT. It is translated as CASSSLRGRTGELFF.

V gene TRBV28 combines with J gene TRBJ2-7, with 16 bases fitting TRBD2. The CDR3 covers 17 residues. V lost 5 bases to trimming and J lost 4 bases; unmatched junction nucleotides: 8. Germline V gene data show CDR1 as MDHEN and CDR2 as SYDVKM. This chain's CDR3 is CASSGGLAGGPVYEQYF. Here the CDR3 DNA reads TGTGCCAGCAGTGGGGGACTAGCGGGAGGGCCCGTTTACGAGCAGTACTTC.

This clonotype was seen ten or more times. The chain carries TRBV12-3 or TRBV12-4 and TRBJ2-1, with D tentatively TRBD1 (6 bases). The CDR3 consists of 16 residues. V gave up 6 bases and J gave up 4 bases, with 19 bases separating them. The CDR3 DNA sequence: TGTGCCAGCAGCTTTATCAACAGGGAGCCTTACAATGAGCAGTTCTTC. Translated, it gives CASSFINREPYNEQFF.

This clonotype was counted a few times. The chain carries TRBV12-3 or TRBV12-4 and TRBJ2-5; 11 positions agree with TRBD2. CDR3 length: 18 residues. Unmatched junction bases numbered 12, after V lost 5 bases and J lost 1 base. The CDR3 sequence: CASSTGTGLAGSQETQYF. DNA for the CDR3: TGTGCCAGCAGTACAGGCACTGGACTAGCGGGTAGCCAAGAGACCCAGTACTTC.

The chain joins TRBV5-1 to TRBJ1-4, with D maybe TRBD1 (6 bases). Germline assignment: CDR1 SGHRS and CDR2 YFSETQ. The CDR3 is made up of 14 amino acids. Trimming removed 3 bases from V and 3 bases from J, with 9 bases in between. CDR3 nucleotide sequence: TGCGCCAGCAGCTCAGGGGATGCTAATGAAAAACTGTTTTTT. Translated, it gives CASSSGDANEKLFF.

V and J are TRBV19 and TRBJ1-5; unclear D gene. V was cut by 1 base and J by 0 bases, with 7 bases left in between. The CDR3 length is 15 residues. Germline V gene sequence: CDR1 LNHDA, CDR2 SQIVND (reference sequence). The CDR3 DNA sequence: TGTGCCAGTAGTATAGCAAGTTATAGCAATCAGCCCCAGCATTTT. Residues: CASSIASYSNQPQHF.

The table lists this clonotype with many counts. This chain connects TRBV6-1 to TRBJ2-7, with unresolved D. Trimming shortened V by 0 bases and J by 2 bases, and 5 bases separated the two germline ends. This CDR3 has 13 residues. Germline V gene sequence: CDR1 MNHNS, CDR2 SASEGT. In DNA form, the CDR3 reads TGTGCCAGCAGTGAAGCGCAGCCCTACGAGCAGTACTTC. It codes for CASSEAQPYEQYF.

The DNA of the CDR3 is TGCGCCAGCAGCCAAGATAGGAGACTAGCGGGAGGCAATGAGCAGTTCTTC. It specifies CASSQDRRLAGGNEQFF. This chain joins TRBV4-1 and TRBJ2-1; 13 bases are a match to TRBD2. Unmatched junction bases numbered 5, after V lost 0 bases and J lost 6 bases. The CDR3 totals 17 residues. Germline-derived CDR1 and CDR2 are MGHRA and YSYEKL.

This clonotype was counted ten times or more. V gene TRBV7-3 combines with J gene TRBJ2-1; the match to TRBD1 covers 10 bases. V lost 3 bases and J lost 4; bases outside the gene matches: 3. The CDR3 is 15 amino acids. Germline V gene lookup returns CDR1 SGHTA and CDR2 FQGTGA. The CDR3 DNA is TGTGCCAGCAGCTTCGACAGGGGGCCGTACAATGAGCAGTTCTTC. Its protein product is CASSFDRGPYNEQFF.

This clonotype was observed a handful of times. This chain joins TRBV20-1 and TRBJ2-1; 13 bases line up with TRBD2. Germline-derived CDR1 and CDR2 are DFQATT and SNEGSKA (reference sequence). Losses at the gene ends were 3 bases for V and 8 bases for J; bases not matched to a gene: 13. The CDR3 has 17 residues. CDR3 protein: CSASRLAGGLAMDEQFF. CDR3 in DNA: TGCAGTGCTAGCAGACTAGCGGGGGGACTCGCCATGGATGAGCAGTTCTTC.

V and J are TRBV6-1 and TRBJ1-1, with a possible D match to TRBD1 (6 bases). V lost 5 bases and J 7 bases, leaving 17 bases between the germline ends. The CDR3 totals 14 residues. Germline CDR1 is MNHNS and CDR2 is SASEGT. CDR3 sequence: CASSNLWTVLEAFF. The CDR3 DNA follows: TGTGCCAGCAGTAACTTATGGACAGTACTTGAAGCTTTCTTT.

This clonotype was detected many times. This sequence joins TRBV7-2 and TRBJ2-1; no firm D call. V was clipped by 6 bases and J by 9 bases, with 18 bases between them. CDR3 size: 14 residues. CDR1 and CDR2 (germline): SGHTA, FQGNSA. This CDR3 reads CASSSRISAAEQFF. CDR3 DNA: TGTGCCAGCAGTTCACGGATCTCCGCGGCTGAGCAGTTCTTC.

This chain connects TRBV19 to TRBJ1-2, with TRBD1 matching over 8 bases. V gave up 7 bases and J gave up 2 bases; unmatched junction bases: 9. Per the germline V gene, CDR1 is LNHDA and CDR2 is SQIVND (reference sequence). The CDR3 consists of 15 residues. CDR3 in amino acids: CASTEPAGGNYGYTF. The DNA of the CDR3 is TGTGCCAGTACCGAACCTGCAGGGGGCAACTATGGCTACACCTTC.

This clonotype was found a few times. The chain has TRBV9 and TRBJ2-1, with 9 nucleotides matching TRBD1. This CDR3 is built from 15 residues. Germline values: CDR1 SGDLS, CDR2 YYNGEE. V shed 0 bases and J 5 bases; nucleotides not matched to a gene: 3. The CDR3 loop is CASSVVGTGNNEQFF. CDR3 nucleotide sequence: TGTGCCAGCAGCGTAGTAGGGACAGGGAACAATGAGCAGTTCTTC. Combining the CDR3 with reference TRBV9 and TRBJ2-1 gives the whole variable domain DSGVTQTPKHLITATGQRVTLRCSPRSGDLSVYWYQQSLDQGLQFLIQYYNGEERAKGNILERFSAQQFPDLHSELNLSSLELGDSALYFCASSVVGTGNNEQFFGPGTRLTVL.

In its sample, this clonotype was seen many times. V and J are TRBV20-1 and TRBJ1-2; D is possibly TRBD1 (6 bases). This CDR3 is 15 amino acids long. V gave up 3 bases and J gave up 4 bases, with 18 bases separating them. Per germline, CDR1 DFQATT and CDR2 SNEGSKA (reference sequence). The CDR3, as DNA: TGCAGTGCTAGTGGGGGCGGGTTTGAAGGCTATGGCTACACCTTC. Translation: CSASGGGFEGYGYTF.

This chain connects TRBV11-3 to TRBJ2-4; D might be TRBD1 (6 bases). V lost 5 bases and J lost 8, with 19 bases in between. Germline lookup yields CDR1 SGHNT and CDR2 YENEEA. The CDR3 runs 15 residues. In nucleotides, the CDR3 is TGTGCCAGCAGCCTCCGGGACACTCTAGGGGACATTCAGTACTTC. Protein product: CASSLRDTLGDIQYF. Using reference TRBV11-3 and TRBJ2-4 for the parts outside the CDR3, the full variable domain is EAGVVQSPRYKIIEKKQPVAFWCNPISGHNTLYWYLQNLGQGPELLIRYENEEAVDDSQLPKDRFSAERLKGVDSTLKIQPAELGDSAVYLCASSLRDTLGDIQYFGAGTRLSVL.

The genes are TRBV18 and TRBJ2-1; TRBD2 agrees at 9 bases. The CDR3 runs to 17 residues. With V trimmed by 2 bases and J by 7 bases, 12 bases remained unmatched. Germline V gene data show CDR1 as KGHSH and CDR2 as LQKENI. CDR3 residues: CASSPEFGLAPGNEQFF. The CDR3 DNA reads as TGTGCCAGCTCACCAGAGTTCGGACTAGCGCCGGGAAATGAGCAGTTCTTC.

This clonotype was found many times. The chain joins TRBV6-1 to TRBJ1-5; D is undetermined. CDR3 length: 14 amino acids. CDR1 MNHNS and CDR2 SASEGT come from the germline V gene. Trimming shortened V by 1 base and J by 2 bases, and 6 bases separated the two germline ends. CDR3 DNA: TGTGCCAGCAGTGAAGTGTGGGGCAATCAGCCCCAGCATTTT. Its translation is CASSEVWGNQPQHF.

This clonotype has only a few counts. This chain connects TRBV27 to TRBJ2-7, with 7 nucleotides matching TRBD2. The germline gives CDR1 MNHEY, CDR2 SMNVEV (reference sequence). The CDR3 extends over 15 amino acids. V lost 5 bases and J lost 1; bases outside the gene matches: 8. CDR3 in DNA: TGTGCCAGCAGTACCCGGGAGGCCCCATCCTACGAGCAGTACTTC. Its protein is CASSTREAPSYEQYF.

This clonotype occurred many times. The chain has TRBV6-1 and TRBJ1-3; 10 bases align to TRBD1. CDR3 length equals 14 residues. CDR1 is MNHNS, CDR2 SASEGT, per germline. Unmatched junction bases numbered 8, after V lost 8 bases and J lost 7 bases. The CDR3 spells CASPVPGQGNTIYF. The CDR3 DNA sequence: TGTGCCAGCCCTGTCCCGGGACAGGGGAACACCATATATTTT.

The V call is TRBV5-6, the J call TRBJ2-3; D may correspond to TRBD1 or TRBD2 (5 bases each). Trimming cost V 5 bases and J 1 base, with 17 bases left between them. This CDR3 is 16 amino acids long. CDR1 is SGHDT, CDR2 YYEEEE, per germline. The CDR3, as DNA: TGTGCCAGCAGACCCGGGACGGAGGACCGCACAGATACGCAGTATTTT. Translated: CASRPGTEDRTDTQYF.

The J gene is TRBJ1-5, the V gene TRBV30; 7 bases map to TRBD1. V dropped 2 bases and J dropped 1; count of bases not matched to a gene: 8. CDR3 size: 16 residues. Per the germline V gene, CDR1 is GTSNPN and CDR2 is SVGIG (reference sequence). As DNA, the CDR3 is TGTGCCTGGAGTCCGTGGGAACAGGGGAGCAATCAGCCCCAGCATTTT. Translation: CAWSPWEQGSNQPQHF.

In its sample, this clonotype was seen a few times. Written as DNA, the CDR3 is TGTGCCAGCAGCTCGAGACTCCGGGGGGCCGGGGAGCTGTTTTTT. It is translated as CASSSRLRGAGELFF. This chain links TRBV7-3 with TRBJ2-2, with 7 bases lining up with TRBD2. With V trimmed by 4 bases and J by 6 bases, 8 bases remained unmatched. Germline loops: CDR1 SGHTA, CDR2 FQGTGA. CDR3 length equals 15 residues.

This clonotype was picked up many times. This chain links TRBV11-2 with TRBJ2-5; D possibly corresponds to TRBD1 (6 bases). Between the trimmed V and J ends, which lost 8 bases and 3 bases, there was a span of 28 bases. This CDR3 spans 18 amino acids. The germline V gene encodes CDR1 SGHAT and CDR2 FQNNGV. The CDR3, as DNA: TGTGCCAGCGTTCGAACAGGGCTCCCTTTTGAGGTTGAAGAGACCCAGTACTTC. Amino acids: CASVRTGLPFEVEETQYF.

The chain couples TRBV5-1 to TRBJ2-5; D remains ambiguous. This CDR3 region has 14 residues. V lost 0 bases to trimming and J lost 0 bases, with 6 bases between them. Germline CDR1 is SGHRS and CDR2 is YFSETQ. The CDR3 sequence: CASSLETYQETQYF. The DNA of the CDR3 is TGCGCCAGCAGCTTGGAGACTTACCAAGAGACCCAGTACTTC.